The clone carrying this T cell receptor (beta chain) occurred a few times. Its matching antigen is unknown. These data belong to a study of T cell responses to AZD1222 COVID-19 vaccine. Study details: Researchers grouped second doses given at about 4 or about 12 weeks into one pool.

Study-wide findings and caveats: The peak T cell response came first, and repertoires were sampled only after it. Two doses of AZD1222 preceded a rise in Spike-specific TCR breadth and depth. Donors skewed white British and female; clonal diversity was possibly underestimated.

Produced via immunoSEQ multiplex PCR; TCRdb's table is partial and in-frame only. The sample shows around 130,000 clones, 75% to 90% of them seen only once. This TCR came from an adult in good health. Specimen: peripheral blood, collected on day 0 of AZD1222 vaccination.

CDR3 coding DNA: TGTGCCTGGAGTGTTCGAGCCAGGGGTGGTAATCAGCCCCAGCATTTT. Its protein is CAWSVRARGGNQPQHF. This sequence joins TRBV30 and TRBJ1-5, with D possibly being TRBD1 (6 bases). The CDR3 is made up of 16 amino acids. Germline V gene lookup returns CDR1 GTSNPN and CDR2 SVGIG (reference sequence). V was pared by 0 bases and J by 4 bases, with 16 bases between.